Listed below are T cell receptor beta chains from one sample, sequenced in a study of blood T cell repertoires in COVID-19. This table comes from immunoSEQ multiplex PCR, and its TCRdb copy is limited to in-frame clones, with some not included. The repertoire holds a few hundred thousand clones, with roughly 80% as singletons. Source material: PBMCs or T cells enriched from blood (not recorded which). Receptors were obtained from a man in his fifties who had recovered from COVID-19. Both conserved end residues are part of each CDR3. A D gene is named only where the DNA matches it firmly. Size values are once, few and many counts, or a class for expanded clones, and some rows have none.

.	.	TRBJ2-7	TRBV19	CASSNGGGRNYEQYF	TGTGCCAGTAGTAATGGGGGCGGACGGAATTACGAGCAGTACTTC
.	TRBD1	TRBJ1-4	TRBV15	CATSPTGAGEKLFF	TGTGCCACCAGCCCTACAGGGGCGGGTGAAAAACTGTTTTTT
.	.	TRBJ1-4	TRBV14	CASSQRGGVINEKLFF	TGTGCCAGCAGCCAAAGGGGAGGAGTGATCAATGAAAAACTGTTTTTT
.	.	TRBJ1-2	TRBV6-5	CASRREGFGGYTF	TGTGCCAGCAGAAGGGAGGGCTTTGGCGGCTACACCTTC
.	TRBD2	TRBJ2-2	TRBV2	CASRTSGTNTGELFF	TGTGCCAGTCGGACTAGCGGGACGAACACCGGGGAGCTGTTTTTT
.	TRBD2	TRBJ2-3	TRBV9	CASSVGSGASTDTQYF	TGTGCCAGCAGCGTAGGTAGCGGGGCTAGCACAGATACGCAGTATTTT
.	TRBD2	TRBJ2-3	TRBV24-1	CATSYSLAGGTDTQYF	TGTGCCACCAGCTATTCCCTAGCGGGAGGGACAGATACGCAGTATTTT
.	TRBD2	TRBJ2-7	TRBV3-1/TRBV3-2	CASSQVGGRISYEQYF	TGTGCCAGCAGCCAAGTAGGCGGGAGGATCTCCTACGAGCAGTACTTC
.	TRBD1	TRBJ2-1	TRBV6-5	CASRTLGQINEQFF	TGTGCCAGCAGAACTTTGGGACAGATTAATGAGCAGTTCTTC
.	.	TRBJ2-5	TRBV7-8	CASSLAGAETQYF	TGTGCCAGCAGCTTGGCGGGTGCTGAGACCCAGTACTTC
.	TRBD2	TRBJ2-1	TRBV2	CASSSPGLAGKNEQFF	TGTGCCAGCAGCTCCCCTGGACTAGCGGGGAAGAATGAGCAGTTCTTC
.	TRBD1	TRBJ1-6	TRBV5-5	CASSLLPGTGASPLHF	TGTGCCAGCAGCTTGTTACCCGGGACAGGGGCTTCACCCCTCCACTTT
.	TRBD2	TRBJ2-2	TRBV29-1	CSVEVVAGVNTGELFF	TGCAGCGTTGAAGTTGTGGCGGGAGTAAACACCGGGGAGCTGTTTTTT
.	TRBD1	TRBJ1-1	TRBV5-1	CASRYPPTGARPNTEAFF	TGCGCCAGCAGATATCCACCCACAGGGGCCAGGCCGAACACTGAAGCTTTCTTT
.	TRBD2	TRBJ2-1	TRBV7-2	CASSLALTSGFNEQFF	TGTGCCAGCAGCTTAGCGTTGACTAGCGGGTTCAATGAGCAGTTCTTC
few	TRBD1	TRBJ1-6	TRBV30	CAWSPGQVPYNSPLHF	TGTGCCTGGAGTCCCGGACAGGTGCCCTATAATTCACCCCTCCACTTT
.	.	TRBJ2-7	TRBV28	CASSFPLSTYEQYF	TGTGCCAGCAGTTTCCCACTGAGTACCTACGAGCAGTACTTC
few	.	TRBJ1-2	TRBV7-9	CASSGSYGYTF	TGTGCCAGCAGCGGCAGCTATGGCTACACCTTC
.	.	TRBJ2-7	TRBV27	CASRGAGSGLAIYEQYF	TGTGCCAGCCGAGGGGCAGGGAGCGGGCTAGCGATTTACGAGCAGTACTTC
.	TRBD2	TRBJ2-5	TRBV4-2	CASSRPSGQETQYF	TGTGCCAGCAGCCGACCTAGCGGACAAGAGACCCAGTACTTC
.	TRBD1	TRBJ1-2	TRBV4-2	CASSYRGDIRGYTF	TGTGCCAGCAGCTACAGGGGGGATATTAGGGGCTACACCTTC
.	.	TRBJ2-3	TRBV7-2	CASSFTGWADTQYF	TGTGCCAGCAGCTTCACAGGGTGGGCAGATACGCAGTATTTT
.	.	TRBJ1-1	TRBV6-1	CASSAAQGTEAFF	TGTGCCAGCAGTGCGGCACAGGGCACTGAAGCTTTCTTT
once	.	TRBJ1-1	TRBV28	CASSFPSRLNTEAFF	TGTGCCAGCAGTTTTCCTTCTAGATTGAACACTGAAGCTTTCTTT
once	.	TRBJ1-5	TRBV20-1	CSASRGGRGDQPQHF	TGCAGTGCTAGTCGAGGGGGGAGGGGGGATCAGCCCCAGCATTTT
.	.	TRBJ1-1	TRBV7-9	CASSTRQVSEAFF	TGTGCCAGCAGCACCCGACAGGTCTCTGAAGCTTTCTTT